The sequence of this T cell receptor (beta chain) was determined in a study of CD8+CD57+ T cells in acquired aplastic anemia. Genomic DNA provided the template from which TCR beta VDJ and CDR3 profiles were obtained. TCRdb re-derived calls from the reads in MiXCR, one entry per CDR3 protein. The repertoire includes about 420,000 distinct CDR3 sequences, about two thirds of them detected once, and less than 4% sits in the top ten. CDR1 SGDLS and CDR2 YYNGEE come from the germline V gene. The CDR3 covers 13 residues. V lost 0 bases to trimming and J lost 13 bases, with 17 bases between them. The sample consisted of sorted CD4+, CD8+, or CD8+CD57+ T cells (not recorded which) from PBMCs. The receptor was derived from a human donor in good health, serving as a control. V usage is TRBV9 and J usage is TRBJ2-7; possibly TRBD1 for D (5 bases). The CDR3 DNA is TGTGCCAGCAGCGTAGAAAAGGACAACGATGACTACTTC. Translated: CASSVEKDNDDYF.